These 2 T cell receptor beta chains share one sample of origin, sequenced in a study of T-cell reconstitution after alpha-beta-depleted transplantation in children. Unique molecular identifiers were incorporated during preparation of the TCRbeta library. TCRdb reprocessed the PCR reads via MiXCR and lists one record per CDR3 protein. This sample carries some 48,000 distinct CDR3 sequences, approximately 6% of them seen once, and the ten largest clones take 30%. The sequencing used PBMCs, mostly from graft donor cells, collected 60 days after TCRalphabeta/CD19-depleted stem cell transplant. The source of these receptors is a female patient aged 2 to 10 who had a stem cell transplant for aplastic anemia, so the T cells may come from the graft donor.

The V call is TRBV5-1, the J call TRBJ2-3; possibly TRBD2 for D (7 bases). Germline assignment: CDR1 SGHRS and CDR2 YFSETQ. The CDR3 is 14 residues long. The V end was cut by 4 bases, the J end by 0 bases, with 9 bases between. CDR3 in amino acids: CASSRGGSTDTQYF. The CDR3 coding sequence is TGCGCCAGCAGCAGGGGGGGGAGCACAGATACGCAGTATTTT.

This clonotype showed up many times. This chain links TRBV11-2 with TRBJ2-1; maybe TRBD1 (5 bases). Germline values: CDR1 SGHAT, CDR2 FQNNGV. Trimming stripped 1 base from V and 0 bases from J, with 13 bases between. The CDR3 totals 17 residues. The CDR3 DNA reads as TGTGCCAGCAGCTTAGGGGGCCAATGGAGCTCCTACAATGAGCAGTTCTTC. It encodes CASSLGGQWSSYNEQFF.